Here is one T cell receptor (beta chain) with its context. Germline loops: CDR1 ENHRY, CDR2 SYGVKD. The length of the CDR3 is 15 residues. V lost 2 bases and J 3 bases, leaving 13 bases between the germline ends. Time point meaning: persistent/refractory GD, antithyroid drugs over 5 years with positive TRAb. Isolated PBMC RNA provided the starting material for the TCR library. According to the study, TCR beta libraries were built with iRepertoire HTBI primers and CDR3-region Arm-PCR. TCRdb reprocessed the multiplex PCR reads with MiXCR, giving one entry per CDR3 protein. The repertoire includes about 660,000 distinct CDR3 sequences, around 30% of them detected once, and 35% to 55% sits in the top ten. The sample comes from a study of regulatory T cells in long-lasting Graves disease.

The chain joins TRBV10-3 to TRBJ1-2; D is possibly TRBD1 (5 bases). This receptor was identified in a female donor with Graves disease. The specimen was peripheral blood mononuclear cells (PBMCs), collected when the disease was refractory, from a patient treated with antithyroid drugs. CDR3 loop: CAISERMDTYYGYTF. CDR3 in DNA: TGTGCCATCAGTGAGCGCATGGACACATACTATGGCTACACCTTC.